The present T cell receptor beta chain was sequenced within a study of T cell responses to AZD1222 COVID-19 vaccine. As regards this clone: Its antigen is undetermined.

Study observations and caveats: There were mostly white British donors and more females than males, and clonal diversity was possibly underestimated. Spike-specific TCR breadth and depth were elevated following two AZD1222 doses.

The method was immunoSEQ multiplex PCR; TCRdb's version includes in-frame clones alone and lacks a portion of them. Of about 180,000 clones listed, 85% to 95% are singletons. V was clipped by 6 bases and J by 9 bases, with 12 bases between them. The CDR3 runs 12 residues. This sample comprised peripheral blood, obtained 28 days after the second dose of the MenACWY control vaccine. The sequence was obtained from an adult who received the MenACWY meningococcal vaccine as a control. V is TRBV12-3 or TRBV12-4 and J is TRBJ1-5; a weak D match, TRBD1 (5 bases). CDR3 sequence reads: CASRLGPGPQHF. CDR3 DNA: TGTGCCAGCAGACTGGGGCCGGGGCCCCAGCATTTT.